The source of this T cell receptor beta chain is a study of graft-versus-host responses after intestinal transplantation. Overall study results and limits: Marrow from the recipient contained GvH clones, some of which had appeared first in ileum or blood.

Approximately 200,000 CFSE-labeled responder cells were plated with approximately 200,000 irradiated, violet-dye-labeled stimulator cells. Sorting of proliferating CFSE-low CD3+CD4+ and CD3+CD8+ responders took place after the reaction. Here immunoSEQ multiplex PCR was the method, and the copy in TCRdb shows in-frame clones only, minus some. The table shows fewer than 25,000 clones, with around two fifths occurring only once. The TCR sequence derives from a human patient who received an intestinal transplant. The sequenced sample was alloreactive CD4+ T cells from a mixed lymphocyte reaction culture, obtained before intestinal transplant. Stated subset: CFSE-low proliferating T cells sorted from approximately 6-day pre-transplant mixed lymphocyte reaction (GvH or HvG direction).

The CDR3 loop is CASSRVRRRYSPLHF. In DNA form, the CDR3 reads TGCGCCAGCAGCCGGGTTAGGCGGCGATATTCACCCCTCCACTTT. The rearrangement links TRBV4-1 to TRBJ1-6; unclear D gene. From germline, CDR1 is MGHRA and CDR2 YSYEKL. The CDR3 has 15 residues. The V and J ends lost 4 bases and 8 bases respectively, with 15 bases between them.